This T cell receptor (beta chain) was captured by sequencing in a study of beta chain features in type 1 diabetes. General observations from the study: When Type 1 diabetes patients were examined, their TCRB CDR3s proved moderately but significantly shorter in all four CD4+ subsets. The study found that naive, central memory and Treg TCRB repertoires appeared more similar in patients than in healthy donors. Whether HLA type influences TCRB rearrangement remained unresolved here.

Expressed TCRB transcripts were sequenced, since all the RNA that had been isolated was reverse transcribed. Profiled with immunoSEQ multiplex PCR; TCRdb holds only in-frame clones, not every one. Of about 340,000 clones in the sample, approximately 13% were seen once. The CDR3 spans 16 residues. The J segment lost 0 bases and the V segment lost 6 bases, leaving 10 bases of the junction unmatched. Germline CDR1 and CDR2: MNHEY and SMNVEV (reference sequence). This clone has just a few counts. As yet, its antigen is unknown. Input material: naive CD4+ T cells from blood. This chain joins TRBV27 and TRBJ1-1; 7 bases line up with TRBD1. The TCR originated in a woman under 30 with type 1 diabetes. This chain's CDR3 is CASSRTGIKMNTEAFF. The CDR3 DNA reads TGTGCCAGCAGCCGGACAGGAATAAAAATGAACACTGAAGCTTTCTTT.